Below, 25 T cell receptor beta chains from the same sample are listed, as sequenced in a study of T cell responses to AZD1222 COVID-19 vaccine. Clones were sequenced by immunoSEQ multiplex PCR, and TCRdb holds only the in-frame ones, with some missing. Found here are around 87,000 clones, roughly 90% of them singletons; the top ten hold approximately 22%. Sequencing used peripheral blood, obtained on day 0 of AZD1222 vaccination. All receptors come from an adult in good health.

This sequence joins TRBV6-6 and TRBJ2-7; a possible D gene is TRBD2 (5 bases). V lost 8 bases and J 2 bases, leaving 7 bases between the germline ends. Germline values: CDR1 MNHNY, CDR2 SVGAGI (reference sequence). This CDR3 contains 11 residues. The CDR3, as DNA: TGTGCCAGCGGGGAGACCTACGAGCAGTACTTC. It specifies CASGETYEQYF.

This chain joins TRBV3-1 (or the pseudogene TRBV3-2) and TRBJ1-5, with D unresolved. Germline V CDR1 and CDR2: LGHDT, YNNKEL (reference sequence). V was trimmed by 1 base and J by 5 bases, leaving 3 bases between them. The CDR3 has 12 amino acids. The CDR3 DNA is TGTGCCAGCAGCCAAGCGGATCAGCCCCAGCATTTT. Its protein is CASSQADQPQHF.

The chain links TRBV7-2 to TRBJ1-5; D gene unclear. The CDR3 runs 14 residues. CDR1 and CDR2 from the germline V gene are SGHTA and FQGNSA. Trimming took 8 bases from V and 0 from J, leaving 11 bases between them. CDR3 DNA sequence: TGTGCCAGCGCGTTCCAGTATAGCAATCAGCCCCAGCATTTT. Encoded protein: CASAFQYSNQPQHF.

The chain carries TRBV7-2 and TRBJ1-5; TRBD1 is a possible D gene (5 bases). The CDR3 spans 16 residues. V was shortened by 1 base and J by 4 bases, with 14 bases between the two germline ends. The germline V gene encodes CDR1 SGHTA and CDR2 FQGNSA. The CDR3 nucleotides read TGTGCCAGCAGCTTAGAGATGGGGCCGATAAATCAGCCCCAGCATTTT. It is translated as CASSLEMGPINQPQHF.

This chain links TRBV4-3 with TRBJ1-5; no firm D call. V shed 6 bases and J shed 0 bases, with 12 bases lying between them. Germline V gene sequence: CDR1 LGHNA, CDR2 YSLEER. The CDR3 has 15 amino acids. The CDR3 spells CASSREGNSNQPQHF. For the CDR3, the DNA is TGCGCCAGCAGTCGGGAGGGTAATAGCAATCAGCCCCAGCATTTT.

This clone was seen just once. The gene calls are TRBV11-2 and TRBJ2-7; no reliable D call. With 0 bases removed from V and 2 bases from J, the gap between germline ends came to 11 bases. The CDR3 contains 15 residues. CDR1 is SGHAT and CDR2 is FQNNGV in the germline V gene. The CDR3 region has the DNA TGTGCCAGCAGCTTAGATGGGGTTAGGACCTACGAGCAGTACTTC. Amino acids: CASSLDGVRTYEQYF.

This chain connects TRBV12-3 or TRBV12-4 to TRBJ1-1; TRBD1 aligns across 9 bases. The junction had 0 bases not matched to a gene; V was cut back by 6 bases and J by 1 base. The CDR3 has 13 residues. CDR3 loop: CASRDRGNTEAFF. CDR3 DNA: TGTGCCAGCAGGGACAGGGGGAACACTGAAGCTTTCTTT.

The chain employs TRBV18 and TRBJ1-1, with D maybe TRBD1 (5 bases). The germline V gene has CDR1 KGHSH and CDR2 LQKENI. Trimming cost V 2 bases and J 4 bases, with 14 bases left between them. The CDR3 runs to 15 residues. In DNA form, the CDR3 reads TGTGCCAGCTCACCAGGGGGGGGTCGTCTCACTGAAGCTTTCTTT. It codes for CASSPGGGRLTEAFF.

The V gene is TRBV12-3 or TRBV12-4, the J gene TRBJ1-3; D gene unclear. The CDR3 contains 12 residues. Trimming removed 6 bases from V and 4 bases from J, with 7 bases in between. This CDR3 reads CASSSMGNTIYF. The CDR3, as DNA: TGTGCCAGCAGCAGCATGGGAAACACCATATATTTT.

The V gene is TRBV5-4, the J gene TRBJ2-3, with D perhaps matching TRBD1 (5 bases). This CDR3 has 14 residues. With 1 base removed from V and 2 bases from J, the gap between germline ends came to 8 bases. Germline V gives CDR1 SGHNT, CDR2 YYREEE (reference sequence). CDR3 sequence reads: CASSLSGNTDTQYF. The CDR3 bases are TGTGCCAGCAGCTTGTCAGGGAACACAGATACGCAGTATTTT.

The chain combines TRBV12-3 or TRBV12-4 with TRBJ1-5; the D is unclear. This CDR3 comprises 13 residues. V gave up 1 base and J gave up 5 bases, with 6 bases separating them. The CDR3 reads CASSLVRHQPQHF. CDR3 coding DNA: TGTGCCAGCAGTTTAGTTAGGCATCAGCCCCAGCATTTT.

This chain uses TRBV28 with TRBJ1-2; tentatively, D is TRBD1 (6 bases). V dropped 8 bases and J dropped 8 bases, with 18 bases sitting between them. The germline V gene has CDR1 MDHEN and CDR2 SYDVKM. This CDR3 is built from 13 residues. Written as DNA, the CDR3 is TGTGCCAGCCTGGACAGCCGCAGGTCAGGCTACACCTTC. Translated: CASLDSRRSGYTF.

V usage is TRBV11-2 and J usage is TRBJ1-2, with 8 bases matching TRBD1. Germline-derived CDR1 and CDR2 are SGHAT and FQNNGV. The CDR3 covers 17 residues. The V and J ends lost 1 base and 8 bases, in that order; junction bases with no gene match: 15. The CDR3 loop reads CASSLGGPGGELGGYTF. The CDR3 DNA is TGTGCCAGCAGCTTAGGAGGCCCAGGGGGCGAATTAGGCGGCTACACCTTC.

This chain uses TRBV5-1 with TRBJ1-5; maybe TRBD1 (6 bases). The length of the CDR3 is 14 residues. Germline V gene data show CDR1 as SGHRS and CDR2 as YFSETQ. Trimming pared 4 bases from V and 3 bases from J, leaving 11 bases between. CDR3 loop: CASSEGTPNQPQHF. In nucleotides, the CDR3 is TGCGCCAGCAGCGAGGGGACACCCAATCAGCCCCAGCATTTT.

CDR3 region: CAIGPQGASTDTQYF. For the CDR3, the DNA is TGTGCCATCGGACCTCAGGGGGCAAGCACAGATACGCAGTATTTT. The chain recombines TRBV10-3 with TRBJ2-3; 8 bases align to TRBD1. The J segment lost 0 bases and the V segment lost 8 bases, leaving 7 bases of the junction unmatched. CDR3 length: 15 residues. Germline V gene data show CDR1 as ENHRY and CDR2 as SYGVKD.

The J gene is TRBJ2-1, the V gene TRBV7-2, with 10 bases matching TRBD2. The CDR3 spans 15 residues. CDR1 is SGHTA and CDR2 is FQGNSA in the germline V gene. Trimming at V came to 1 base and at J to 8 bases, leaving 5 bases not matched to a gene. This CDR3 reads CASSLVASGGYEQFF. The DNA for the CDR3 is TGTGCCAGCAGCTTAGTAGCTAGCGGGGGTTATGAGCAGTTCTTC.

This clone was recorded a few times. The junction and the germline gene differ at one end; a read error may be behind it. The CDR3 loop is CASNRWPDRDPQYF. CDR3 bases: TGTGCCAGTAATAGGTGGCCGGACAGAGATCCGCAGTATTTT. V usage is TRBV19 and J usage is TRBJ2-3; D is possibly TRBD1 (6 bases). Germline lookup yields CDR1 LNHDA and CDR2 SQIVND (reference sequence). The CDR3 consists of 14 residues.

The V and J genes are TRBV28 and TRBJ1-2, with 7 bases fitting TRBD1. This CDR3 has 11 residues. V dropped 11 bases and J dropped 4; count of bases not matched to a gene: 4. Germline V lookup: CDR1 MDHEN, CDR2 SYDVKM. CDR3 nucleotide sequence: TGTGCCTCGGCAGGGGGCTATGGCTACACCTTC. As protein: CASAGGYGYTF.

Comment on this clone: The same CDR3 can be traced to other DNA sequences in this sample. The gene calls are TRBV5-1 and TRBJ1-2; weak D call: TRBD1 (5 bases). Germline CDR1 and CDR2: SGHRS and YFSETQ. CDR3 length: 14 amino acids. The germline V and J ends were trimmed by 0 bases and 2 bases, with 8 bases remaining between them. The DNA of the CDR3 is TGCGCCAGCAGCTTGGCCGGGGGGAACTATGGCTACACCTTC. Its translation is CASSLAGGNYGYTF.

The chain uses TRBV3-1 (or the pseudogene TRBV3-2) and TRBJ1-2, with D possibly matching TRBD1 (5 bases). The CDR3 length is 15 residues. CDR1 is LGHDT and CDR2 is YNNKEL in the germline V gene (reference sequence). V dropped 1 base and J dropped 4 bases, with 13 bases sitting between them. CDR3 in amino acids: CASSQGRGALYGYTF. The CDR3 nucleotides are TGTGCCAGCAGCCAAGGAAGGGGAGCACTCTATGGCTACACCTTC.

This sequence joins TRBV3-1 (or the pseudogene TRBV3-2) and TRBJ1-5; 9 bases match TRBD1. J gave up 8 bases and V 3 bases, and 5 bases lay outside the gene matches. Germline lookup yields CDR1 LGHDT and CDR2 YNNKEL (reference sequence). CDR3 length: 14 amino acids. The CDR3 region has the DNA TGTGCCAGCAGCCATGGGACAGGGCTTAAGCCCCAGCATTTT. This encodes CASSHGTGLKPQHF.

This chain's CDR3 is CASSRQPVEKLFF. The DNA for the CDR3 is TGTGCCAGCAGCCGACAGCCAGTTGAAAAACTGTTTTTT. The chain has TRBV5-6 and TRBJ1-4, with D perhaps matching TRBD1 (5 bases). The V end was cut by 4 bases, the J end by 7 bases, with 11 bases between. This CDR3 comprises 13 residues. Germline CDR1 and CDR2: SGHDT and YYEEEE. Drawing the rest from reference TRBV5-6 and TRBJ1-4, the complete variable domain is DAGVTQSPTHLIKTRGQQVTLRCSPKSGHDTVSWYQQALGQGPQFIFQYYEEEERQRGNFPDRFSGHQFPNYSSELNVNALLLGDSALYLCASSRQPVEKLFFGSGTQLSVL.

This chain links TRBV11-1 with TRBJ2-1; D ambiguous. The CDR3 runs to 16 residues. V was pared by 6 bases and J by 2 bases, with 17 bases between. Germline V CDR1 and CDR2: SGHAT, FQDESV (reference sequence). CDR3 sequence: CASRSSDRRPYNEQFF. For the CDR3, the DNA is TGTGCCAGCAGATCTTCTGACCGAAGACCCTACAATGAGCAGTTCTTC.

J is TRBJ2-6 and V is TRBV6-4, with a tentative D call TRBD1 (7 bases). The CDR3 has 19 residues. Trimming removed 4 bases from V and 2 bases from J, with 21 bases in between. CDR1 and CDR2 (germline): MRHNA, SNTAGT. CDR3 coding DNA: TGTGCCAGCAGTGCATCGCGATACCGGGGGACAGCTGGGGCCAACGTCCTGACTTTC. Protein product: CASSASRYRGTAGANVLTF.

The chain recombines TRBV11-3 with TRBJ2-3, with 7 bases lining up with TRBD2. Trimming at V came to 5 bases and at J to 0 bases, leaving 8 bases not matched to a gene. Germline values: CDR1 SGHNT, CDR2 YENEEA. The CDR3 is made up of 16 amino acids. CDR3 amino acids: CASSVRAGRSTDTQYF. The CDR3 nucleotides read TGTGCCAGCAGCGTAAGAGCGGGGCGGAGCACAGATACGCAGTATTTT.